This T cell receptor beta chain is drawn from a study of blood T cell repertoires in COVID-19 (dated by TCRdb to 2018 to 2021). Background for the entire study: The collaborator samples originated in the United States, Italy and Spain and spanned the acute and convalescent phases of COVID-19. The prospective study material was composed of cDNA or gDNA derived from T cells, B-cell-depleted T cells, or PBMCs. The dataset comprised deeply sampled blood TCRbeta repertoires from subjects exposed to, actively infected with, or recovered from COVID-19. The repertoires were made available in a free public database intended to serve as a resource for research on the immune response to SARS-CoV-2. Samples came from the ongoing ImmuneRACE study (first 160 participants) plus 1,254 subjects from 6 global collaborators. Nearly every sample came with metadata listing a de-identified subject ID, COVID-19 status, age in years and sex. Where available, HLA class I and class II types were taken from metadata supplied by the sample provider and were not determined by assay-based typing.

Details on this clone: Its antigen is currently not known. No much larger clone exists at a distance of one base, and base qualities are not known.

One collaborating source in Seattle enrolled patients while the patients were actively infected and followed the patients over time throughout the course of disease. Collaborating institutions collected whole blood in K2EDTA tubes following their own protocols. For TCRbeta analysis, collaborators shipped samples in one of three forms: frozen whole blood, isolated PBMCs, or DNA extracted from either of those sample types. Trimming costs V 3 bases and J 2 bases, and their ends lie 15 bases apart. The CDR3 goes from the cysteine to the phenylalanine over 16 residues. Solely the CDR3 DNA is kept, with 48 bases framed from the first base. For CDR1 and CDR2, the germline V gene lists KGHDR and SFDVKD. Summary of the overall study and its limitations: The quantity of clinical and demographic metadata differed by source and by participant and was supplied without curation.

The immunoSEQ Assay, a bias-controlled multiplex PCR, was used to amplify TCRbeta CDR3 regions from genomic DNA. Concerning the study's data processing: Within the assay, amplification of reference gene primers was used to estimate how many nucleated cells each sample contained. Sequence reads were collapsed and filtered to measure the absolute abundance of every unique TCRbeta CDR3 rearrangement. Productive Simpson clonality was computed per sample as the square root of Simpson's diversity index over productive rearrangements. Entries here come from immuneACCESS through TCRdb and include only in-frame sequences with V and J called. Some clones fail to appear in such tables; in the studies checked, an unresolved V gene covers under half of the shortfall, and the cause of the remainder is unknown. V and J calls plus clone size are reproduced from that table; the DNA served to infer D and trimming. For this sample there are about 500,000 clones; around 90% appear just once. About 8.2% of the sample rests with the top ten.

This sequence uses TRBV24-1 and TRBJ2-5, and TRBD2 may be the D gene, going by 6 matching bases. The source material was peripheral blood. The TCR comes from a woman in her fifties or sixties with COVID-19, enrolled during active disease. The CDR3 amino acid sequence is: CATSDPGGSDQETQYF. The DNA sequence follows: TGTGCCACCAGTGATCCCGGAGGGTCGGATCAAGAGACCCAGTACTTC.